Included here is one T cell receptor (beta chain) sequence, with context. Its antigen is undetermined. The V gene end was trimmed by 3 bases and the J gene end by 9 bases; junction bases not matched to a gene: 7. Germline V gene sequence: CDR1 SGHRS, CDR2 YFSETQ. The length of the CDR3 is 15 residues. Clones were read by immunoSEQ multiplex PCR, and TCRdb kept only the in-frame ones, dropping some. This table holds 85,000 or so clones, 75% to 90% found once. Time point here: after dendritic cell vaccination, including at tumor progression/relapse. This record belongs to a study of glioma-infiltrating T cells after dendritic cell vaccination. Study-wide results and caveats: Higher TCR clonality did not directly relate to longer survival.

The source material was blood, sampled after dendritic cell vaccination. This TCR derives from a human donor with glioblastoma. V usage is TRBV5-1 and J usage is TRBJ1-6, with 9 bases identical to TRBD1. The CDR3 loop is CASSWGDRAGSPLHF. CDR3 coding DNA: TGCGCCAGCAGCTGGGGGGACAGGGCGGGTTCACCCCTCCACTTT.